The 25 T cell receptor beta chains below were found in one sample sequenced in a study of cytomegalovirus exposure and HLA in healthy donors. 13 Jbeta primers and 60 Vbeta primers were used for the PCR. This table comes from immunoSEQ multiplex PCR, and its TCRdb copy is limited to in-frame clones, with some not included. The sample includes 85,000 to 120,000 clones, roughly four fifths of them seen just once. Material: PBMCs. The source is a man aged 60 to 75 in good health and CMV-seronegative.

J is TRBJ2-7 and V is TRBV6-1; D is possibly TRBD2 (5 bases). V lost 6 bases and J lost 2, with 11 bases in between. The V gene's germline CDR1 is MNHNS and CDR2 SASEGT. The CDR3 contains 13 residues. CDR3 residues: CASRVASAYEQYF. The CDR3 coding sequence is TGTGCCAGCAGGGTAGCGTCGGCCTACGAGCAGTACTTC.

This rearrangement joins TRBV4-2 to TRBJ2-1; TRBD2 matches at 8 bases. CDR1 LGHNA and CDR2 YNFKEQ come from the germline V gene. Trimming removed 4 bases from V and 0 bases from J; junction bases left unmatched: 8. CDR3 length: 17 amino acids. The CDR3 nucleotides read TGTGCCAGCAGCCCGTTAGCGGGGAGTGGCTCCTACAATGAGCAGTTCTTC. Amino acid sequence: CASSPLAGSGSYNEQFF.

The rearrangement uses TRBV11-3 and TRBJ2-7; TRBD2 aligns across 10 bases. The CDR3 is 15 residues long. Per germline, CDR1 SGHNT and CDR2 YENEEA. Trimming took 6 bases from V and 3 from J; bases not matched to a gene: 8. For the CDR3, the DNA is TGTGCCAGCAGTGACCGGACTAGCGGATACTACGAGCAGTACGTC. Its translation: CASSDRTSGYYEQYV.

A word on this clone: Other DNA sequences in the sample encode the same CDR3. The chain recombines TRBV9 with TRBJ2-1, with 8 bases identical to TRBD2. Trimming cost V 4 bases and J 2 bases; bases outside gene matches: 5. The CDR3 runs to 15 residues. Germline V gene lookup returns CDR1 SGDLS and CDR2 YYNGEE. CDR3 protein: CASSPRGGAYNEQFF. The CDR3 DNA sequence: TGTGCCAGCAGCCCCCGGGGGGGGGCCTACAATGAGCAGTTCTTC.

This sequence joins TRBV30 and TRBJ1-1; D is undetermined. Germline V gene lookup returns CDR1 GTSNPN and CDR2 SVGIG (reference sequence). The length of the CDR3 is 14 residues. V dropped 2 bases and J dropped 3 bases, with 13 bases sitting between them. CDR3 protein: CAWSSGYRDTEAFF. The CDR3 DNA follows: TGTGCCTGGAGTTCGGGGTATCGGGACACTGAAGCTTTCTTT.

J is TRBJ1-6 and V is TRBV5-4, with 9 nucleotides matching TRBD1. The ends lost 4 bases at V and 8 bases at J; junction bases unmatched: 4. Germline lookup yields CDR1 SGHNT and CDR2 YYREEE (reference sequence). This CDR3 has 14 residues. The CDR3 is CASSTDRGDSPLHF. The CDR3 coding sequence is TGTGCCAGCAGCACGGACAGGGGTGATTCACCCCTCCACTTT. The complete variable domain, with remaining parts taken from reference TRBV5-4 and TRBJ1-6, reads ETGVTQSPTHLIKTRGQQVTLRCSSQSGHNTVSWYQQALGQGPQFIFQYYREEENGRGNFPPRFSGLQFPNYSSELNVNALELDDSALYLCASSTDRGDSPLHFGNGTRLTVT.

This chain uses TRBV5-1 with TRBJ1-4; unclear D gene. V lost 2 bases and J 6 bases, leaving 11 bases between the germline ends. CDR3 size: 14 residues. Germline lookup yields CDR1 SGHRS and CDR2 YFSETQ. CDR3 amino acids: CASSLGGRHEKLFF. For the CDR3, the DNA is TGCGCCAGCAGCTTAGGCGGAAGACATGAAAAACTGTTTTTT.

V usage is TRBV29-1 and J usage is TRBJ2-1; tentatively, D is TRBD1 (6 bases). Germline CDR1 SQVTM, CDR2 ANQGSEA. The length of the CDR3 is 13 residues. Between the trimmed V and J ends, which lost 5 bases and 4 bases, there was a span of 12 bases. The CDR3 DNA sequence: TGCAGCGTTCCCGGACAGCCTTACAATGAGCAGTTCTTC. Translation gives CSVPGQPYNEQFF.

The CDR3 nucleotides read TGTGCCAGCAGTACCGGACAGATTGGGGCCGGGGAGCTGTTTTTT. Protein sequence: CASSTGQIGAGELFF. The V call is TRBV6-6, the J call TRBJ2-2; D is perhaps TRBD1 (6 bases). The length of the CDR3 is 15 residues. Per the germline V gene, CDR1 is MNHNY and CDR2 is SVGAGI (reference sequence). V lost 5 bases and J lost 6, with 16 bases in between.

The chain is built from TRBV19 and TRBJ2-7, with 8 bases matching TRBD1. V dropped 3 bases and J dropped 2; count of bases not matched to a gene: 12. Germline loops: CDR1 LNHDA, CDR2 SQIVND (reference sequence). The CDR3 totals 17 residues. CDR3 region: CASSMAPRQGAPYEQYV. The DNA for the CDR3 is TGTGCCAGTAGTATGGCCCCCCGGCAGGGGGCCCCCTACGAGCAGTACGTC.

This clone was observed a single time. The chain is built from TRBV7-9 and TRBJ2-3; a possible D gene is TRBD2 (6 bases). The germline V and J ends were trimmed by 4 bases and 2 bases, with 16 bases remaining between them. Germline lookup yields CDR1 SEHNR and CDR2 FQNEAQ (reference sequence). CDR3 size: 16 residues. Here the CDR3 reads CASSSSRGGDTDTQYF. CDR3 DNA sequence: TGTGCCAGCAGCTCATCTCGTGGAGGGGACACAGATACGCAGTATTTT.

This clone was observed once. The chain uses TRBV5-4 and TRBJ2-5, with 9 nucleotides matching TRBD1. After removal of 4 bases from V and 5 bases from J, the junction contained 6 bases not matched to a gene. The CDR3 has 14 amino acids. Germline CDR1 reads SGHNT; CDR2 reads YYREEE (reference sequence). The CDR3 bases are TGTGCCAGCAGCCGGGATACAGGGGGCGAGACCCAGTACTTC. Its translation is CASSRDTGGETQYF.

The chain couples TRBV7-3 to TRBJ2-2; a weak D match, TRBD2 (5 bases). The CDR3 loop spans 14 amino acids. The ends were cut back, 1 base at V and 5 bases at J, with 8 bases in the middle. Germline V gives CDR1 SGHTA, CDR2 FQGTGA. CDR3 DNA: TGTGCCAGCAGCTTAAGTGGAGGTACCGGGGAGCTGTTTTTT. Its translation is CASSLSGGTGELFF.

The chain combines TRBV2 with TRBJ1-5; 10 nucleotides agree with TRBD1. Germline CDR1 reads SNHLY; CDR2 reads FYNNEI. The CDR3 extends over 16 amino acids. The V gene end was trimmed by 6 bases and the J gene end by 3 bases; junction bases not matched to a gene: 8. CDR3 loop: CASRGGTGVLNQPQHF. The CDR3 nucleotides are TGTGCCAGCAGGGGGGGGACAGGGGTCCTCAATCAGCCCCAGCATTTT.

This clone was detected only once. The rearrangement joins TRBV6-5 to TRBJ1-1; 7 nucleotides match TRBD1. This CDR3 contains 13 residues. Germline loops: CDR1 MNHEY, CDR2 SVGAGI. V dropped 6 bases and J dropped 4; count of bases not matched to a gene: 5. CDR3 coding DNA: TGTGCCAGCAGAGAGGGGGCTGGCACTGAAGCTTTCTTT. This gives the protein CASREGAGTEAFF.

V gene TRBV28 combines with J gene TRBJ2-3, with a possible D match to TRBD1 (5 bases). The CDR3 is 14 residues long. Trimming removed 9 bases at V and 2 bases at J, with 15 bases between. CDR1 and CDR2 (germline): MDHEN, SYDVKM. CDR3 region: CASQGTGATDTQYF. As DNA, the CDR3 is TGTGCCAGTCAGGGAACAGGAGCCACAGATACGCAGTATTTT.

The J gene is TRBJ1-5, the V gene TRBV2; 7 bases are shared with TRBD1. The CDR3 spans 13 residues. V trimming: 7 bases; J trimming: 5 bases; junction bases outside the gene matches: 5. Looked up from germline, CDR1 is SNHLY and CDR2 is FYNNEI. The CDR3 DNA reads TGTGCCAGCAACGGACAGGCTGATCAGCCCCAGCATTTT. It codes for CASNGQADQPQHF.

This chain connects TRBV7-2 to TRBJ2-7; 7 bases map to TRBD2. The CDR3 loop spans 14 amino acids. The V segment lost 1 base and the J segment 6 bases; nucleotides outside the gene matches: 6. From germline, CDR1 is SGHTA and CDR2 FQGNSA. CDR3: CASSLGGRAGEQYV. The CDR3, as DNA: TGTGCCAGCAGCTTAGGAGGGAGGGCGGGCGAGCAGTACGTC.

The chain employs TRBV6-6 and TRBJ2-5, with a possible D match to TRBD1 (6 bases). The CDR3 is 13 residues long. CDR1 MNHNY and CDR2 SVGAGI come from the germline V gene (reference sequence). Trimming removed 5 bases at V and 2 bases at J, with 9 bases between. The CDR3 is CASSQGMQETQYF. CDR3 DNA: TGTGCCAGCAGTCAGGGGATGCAAGAGACCCAGTACTTC.

V and J are TRBV6-6 and TRBJ1-2; perhaps TRBD1 as D (5 bases). This CDR3 contains 15 residues. Germline CDR1 MNHNY, CDR2 SVGAGI (reference sequence). The V gene lost 2 bases and the J gene lost 0 bases, with 10 bases spanning the gap. In nucleotides, the CDR3 is TGTGCCAGCAGTTACCCCCAGACAGCTAACTATGGCTACACCTTC. Translated, it gives CASSYPQTANYGYTF.

This clone showed up just a few times. The chain has TRBV6-6 and TRBJ1-3, with D maybe TRBD1 (5 bases). The CDR3 has 16 amino acids. Germline V gene lookup returns CDR1 MNHNY and CDR2 SVGAGI (reference sequence). Trimming shortened V by 2 bases and J by 3 bases, and 14 bases separated the two germline ends. This chain's CDR3 is CASSYALRGYGNTIYF. The CDR3, as DNA: TGTGCCAGCAGTTACGCGCTAAGGGGATATGGAAACACCATATATTTT.

The chain uses TRBV6-6 and TRBJ2-7, with 9 bases aligning to TRBD1. Germline V gene lookup returns CDR1 MNHNY and CDR2 SVGAGI (reference sequence). V gave up 8 bases and J gave up 2 bases; unmatched junction bases: 13. The CDR3 extends over 16 amino acids. CDR3 residues: CASSPGTGLPPYEQYF. In DNA form, the CDR3 reads TGTGCCAGCTCACCCGGGACAGGGTTACCCCCCTACGAGCAGTACTTC.

CDR3 in DNA: TGTGCCAGCAGCAAAATCTTAGGACAGTTTAATAGCAATCAGCCCCAGCATTTT. Amino acids: CASSKILGQFNSNQPQHF. The chain joins TRBV21-1 to TRBJ1-5; TRBD1 reflects the table's D call only, with no check against the DNA. TRBV21-1 is deemed a pseudogene. The CDR3 is 18 residues long.

V and J are TRBV5-1 and TRBJ2-5; tentatively, D is TRBD2 (5 bases). In germline, CDR1 is SGHRS, CDR2 YFSETQ. The CDR3 has 14 amino acids. Trimming removed 4 bases at V and 2 bases at J, with 12 bases between. The CDR3 region has the DNA TGCGCCAGCAGCCCCTTGACGGGGCAAGAGACCCAGTACTTC. The encoded protein is CASSPLTGQETQYF.

The rearrangement joins TRBV5-6 to TRBJ1-6; tentative D call: TRBD1 (6 bases). The CDR3 covers 15 residues. The germline gives CDR1 SGHDT, CDR2 YYEEEE. Trimming cost V 2 bases and J 8 bases, with 14 bases left between them. Here the CDR3 DNA reads TGTGCCAGCAGCTTAGATATGACAGGCTATTCACCCCTCCACTTT. Its protein is CASSLDMTGYSPLHF.